This TCR beta chain originates from a study of blood T cell repertoires in COVID-19. Study overall: The origin of the acute and convalescent COVID-19 samples was the United States, Italy and Spain.

This CDR3 contains 15 residues. Trimming left V 0 bases short and J 4 bases short, with 12 bases between. CDR1 is LGHDT and CDR2 is YNNKEL in the germline V gene (reference sequence). Study processing details: Cell counts per sample came from amplifying reference gene primers. Sequencing used immunoSEQ multiplex PCR; TCRdb keeps in-frame clones, though not all of them. Clone size and V and J calls were adopted from that table, with D and trimming inferred from the DNA. Among approximately 170,000 clones, roughly 80% were seen once, and the ten largest hold approximately 11%. This TCR was sampled from a man aged 70 or older with active or convalescent COVID-19. Sequenced sample: peripheral blood. The gene calls are TRBV3-1 (or the pseudogene TRBV3-2) and TRBJ1-2; possible D gene TRBD1, 5 bases. The CDR3 here is CASSQERRDAYGYTF. CDR3 in DNA: TGTGCCAGCAGCCAAGAAAGGAGGGACGCCTATGGCTACACCTTC.